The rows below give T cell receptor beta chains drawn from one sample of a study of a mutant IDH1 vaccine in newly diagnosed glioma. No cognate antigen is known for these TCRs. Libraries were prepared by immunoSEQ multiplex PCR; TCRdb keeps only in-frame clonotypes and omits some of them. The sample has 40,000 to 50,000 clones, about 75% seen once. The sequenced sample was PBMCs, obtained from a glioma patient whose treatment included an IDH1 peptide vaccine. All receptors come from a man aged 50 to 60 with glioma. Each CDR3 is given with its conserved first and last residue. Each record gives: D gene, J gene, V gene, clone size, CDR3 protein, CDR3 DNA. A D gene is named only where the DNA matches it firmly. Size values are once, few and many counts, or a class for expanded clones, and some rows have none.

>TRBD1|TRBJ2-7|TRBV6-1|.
CASSRDSLSYEQYF
TGTGCCAGCAGCCGGGACAGCCTTTCCTACGAGCAGTACTTC
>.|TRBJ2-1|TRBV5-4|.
CASSLDKSSEQFF
TGTGCCAGCAGCTTGGACAAAAGCAGCGAGCAGTTCTTC
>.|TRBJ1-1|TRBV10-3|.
CAGGGLGVGTEAFF
TGTGCCGGCGGAGGTTTGGGAGTGGGCACTGAAGCTTTCTTT
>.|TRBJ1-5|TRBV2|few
CASSEEGNQPQHF
TGTGCCAGCAGTGAGGAGGGCAATCAGCCCCAGCATTTT
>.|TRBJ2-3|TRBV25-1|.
CASTDTGGTDTQYF
TGTGCCAGCACGGACACAGGCGGCACAGATACGCAGTATTTT
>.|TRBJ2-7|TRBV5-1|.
CASSYPGTYEQYF
TGCGCCAGCAGCTACCCGGGAACCTACGAGCAGTACTTC
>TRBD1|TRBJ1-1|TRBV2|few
CALVEGQGTEAFF
TGTGCCCTCGTCGAGGGACAGGGCACTGAAGCTTTCTTT
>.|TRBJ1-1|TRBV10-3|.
CAISEPTSTGPEAFF
TGTGCCATCAGTGAGCCTACCTCTACCGGACCTGAAGCTTTCTTT
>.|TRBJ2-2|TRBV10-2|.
CASIPGRANTGELFF
TGCGCCAGCATCCCGGGACGAGCGAACACCGGGGAGCTGTTTTTT
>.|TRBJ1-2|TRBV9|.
CASSVDGGYGYTF
TGTGCCAGCAGCGTAGATGGGGGCTATGGCTACACCTTC
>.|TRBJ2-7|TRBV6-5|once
CASSPPLAGAHEQYF
TGTGCCAGCAGCCCTCCGCTGGCGGGGGCCCACGAGCAGTACTTC
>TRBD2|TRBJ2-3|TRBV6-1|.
CARVTSGGPTDTQYF
TGTGCCAGGGTAACCTCGGGGGGGCCCACAGATACGCAGTATTTT